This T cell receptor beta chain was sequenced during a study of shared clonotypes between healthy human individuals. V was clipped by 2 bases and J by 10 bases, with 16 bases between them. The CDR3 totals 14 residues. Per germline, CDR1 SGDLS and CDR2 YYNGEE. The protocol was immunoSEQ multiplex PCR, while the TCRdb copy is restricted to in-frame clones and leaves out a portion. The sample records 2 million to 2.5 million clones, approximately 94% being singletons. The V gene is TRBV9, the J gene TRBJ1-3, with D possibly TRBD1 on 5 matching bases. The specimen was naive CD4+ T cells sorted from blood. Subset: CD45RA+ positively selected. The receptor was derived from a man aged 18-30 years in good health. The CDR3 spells CASSVDTVRGTIYF. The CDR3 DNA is TGTGCCAGCAGCGTGGACACGGTCCGGGGAACCATATATTTT.